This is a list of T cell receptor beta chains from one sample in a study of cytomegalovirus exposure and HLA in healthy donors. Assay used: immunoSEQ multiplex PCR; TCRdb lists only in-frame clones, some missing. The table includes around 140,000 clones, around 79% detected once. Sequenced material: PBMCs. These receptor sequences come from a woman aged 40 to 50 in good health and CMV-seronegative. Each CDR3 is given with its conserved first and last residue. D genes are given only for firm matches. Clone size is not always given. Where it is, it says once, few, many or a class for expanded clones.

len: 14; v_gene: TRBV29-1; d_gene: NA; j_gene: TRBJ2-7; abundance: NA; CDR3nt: TGCAGCGGTATAGGAGCAGCGAGCTCCTACGAGCAGTACTTC; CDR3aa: CSGIGAASSYEQYF
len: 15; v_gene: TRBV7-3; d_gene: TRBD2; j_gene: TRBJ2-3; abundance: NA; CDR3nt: TGTGCCAGCAGCCCTAGCGGGGGGTCCACAGATACGCAGTATTTT; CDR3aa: CASSPSGGSTDTQYF
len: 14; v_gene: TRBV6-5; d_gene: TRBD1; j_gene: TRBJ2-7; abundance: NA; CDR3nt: TGTGCCAGCAGTTGGGGACAGGGAGACTACGAGCAGTACTTC; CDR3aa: CASSWGQGDYEQYF
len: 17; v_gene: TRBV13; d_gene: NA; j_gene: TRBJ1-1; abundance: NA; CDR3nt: TGTGCCAGCAGCTTAGGACAGCTCACGGGGGTGAACACTGAAGCTTTCTTT; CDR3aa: CASSLGQLTGVNTEAFF
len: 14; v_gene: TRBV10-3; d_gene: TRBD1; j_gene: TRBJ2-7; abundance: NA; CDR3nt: TGTGCCATCAGTGATGGACAGGGGAAGTACGAGCAGTACTTC; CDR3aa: CAISDGQGKYEQYF
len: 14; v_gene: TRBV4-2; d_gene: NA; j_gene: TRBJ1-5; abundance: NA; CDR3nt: TGTGCCAGCAGCCAAGAGGCGGTCCATCAGCCCCAGCATTTT; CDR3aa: CASSQEAVHQPQHF
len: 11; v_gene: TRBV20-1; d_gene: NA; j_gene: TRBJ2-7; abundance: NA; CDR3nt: TGCAGTGCTAGATCGGGGTACGAGCAGTACTTC; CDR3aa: CSARSGYEQYF
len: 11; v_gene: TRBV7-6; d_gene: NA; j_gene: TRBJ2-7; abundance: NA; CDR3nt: TGTGCCAGCAGCAAGGGGTGGGAGCAGTACTTC; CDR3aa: CASSKGWEQYF
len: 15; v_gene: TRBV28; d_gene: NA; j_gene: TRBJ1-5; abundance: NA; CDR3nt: TGTGCCAGCAGTTTGCCCTCACAGGGCATCCAGCCCCAGCATTTT; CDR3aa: CASSLPSQGIQPQHF
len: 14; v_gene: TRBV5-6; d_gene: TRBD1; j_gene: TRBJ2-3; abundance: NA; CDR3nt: TGTGCCAGCAGCGCAGGACAGGGAATGGATACGCAGTATTTT; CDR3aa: CASSAGQGMDTQYF
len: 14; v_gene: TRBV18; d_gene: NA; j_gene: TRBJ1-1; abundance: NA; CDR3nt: TGTGCCAGCTCTCAGGGGCTGAGGAACACTGAAGCTTTCTTT; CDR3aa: CASSQGLRNTEAFF
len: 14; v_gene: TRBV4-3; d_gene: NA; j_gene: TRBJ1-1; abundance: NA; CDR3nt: TGCGCCAGCAGCCAAGATAGCCAGGGGAGAAAGGCTTTCTTT; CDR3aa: CASSQDSQGRKAFF
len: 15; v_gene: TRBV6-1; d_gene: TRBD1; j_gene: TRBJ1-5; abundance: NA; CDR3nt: TGTGCCAGCAGTCTTACTCAGGGGGCTGATCAGCCCCAGCATTTT; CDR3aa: CASSLTQGADQPQHF
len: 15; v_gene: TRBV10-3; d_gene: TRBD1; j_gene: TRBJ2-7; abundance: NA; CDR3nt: TGTGCCATCCAGGATCCCCGACAGGGGGCTTACGAGCAGTACTTC; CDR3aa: CAIQDPRQGAYEQYF
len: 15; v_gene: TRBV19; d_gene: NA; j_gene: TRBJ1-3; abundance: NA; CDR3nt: TGTGCCAGTAGTATGCAGGGTAACTCTGGAAACACCATATATTTT; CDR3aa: CASSMQGNSGNTIYF
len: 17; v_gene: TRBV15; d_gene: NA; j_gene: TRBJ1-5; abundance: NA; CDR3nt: TGTGCCACCAGCAGAAATCAGCGGGCAGGGTATAACCAGCCCCAGCATTTT; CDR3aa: CATSRNQRAGYNQPQHF
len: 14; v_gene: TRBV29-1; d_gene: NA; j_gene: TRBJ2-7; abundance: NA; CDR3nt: TGCAGCGTTGAAATGCCAGGTATATCCTACGAGCAGTACTTC; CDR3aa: CSVEMPGISYEQYF
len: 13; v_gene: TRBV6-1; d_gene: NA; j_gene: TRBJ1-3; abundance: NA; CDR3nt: TGTGCCAGCAATGGACATTCTGGAAACACCATATATTTT; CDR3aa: CASNGHSGNTIYF
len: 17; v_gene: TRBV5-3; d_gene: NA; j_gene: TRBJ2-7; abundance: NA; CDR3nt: TGTGCCAGAAGCTTGAGGTCAGGGAACCAGTGCTCCTACGAGCAGTACTTC; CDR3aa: CARSLRSGNQCSYEQYF
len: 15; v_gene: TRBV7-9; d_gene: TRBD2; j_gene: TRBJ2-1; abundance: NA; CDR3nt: TGTGCCAGCAGTTGGGCGGGGGGCCCCGTCAATGAGCAGTTCTTC; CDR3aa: CASSWAGGPVNEQFF
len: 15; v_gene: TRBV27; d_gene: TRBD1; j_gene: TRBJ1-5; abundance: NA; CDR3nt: TGTGCCAGCAGCCCAGACAGGGGGCAGGATCAGCCCCAGCATTTT; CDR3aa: CASSPDRGQDQPQHF
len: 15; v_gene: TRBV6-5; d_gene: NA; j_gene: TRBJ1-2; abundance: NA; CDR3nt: TGTGCCAGCAGTTACTGGCAGGGAAAAGGCTATGGCTACACCTTC; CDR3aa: CASSYWQGKGYGYTF
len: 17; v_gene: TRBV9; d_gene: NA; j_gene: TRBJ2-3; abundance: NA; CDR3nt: TGTGCCAGCAGCCCCACGATCGGGGGGCGGGGTGCAGATACGCAGTATTTT; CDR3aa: CASSPTIGGRGADTQYF
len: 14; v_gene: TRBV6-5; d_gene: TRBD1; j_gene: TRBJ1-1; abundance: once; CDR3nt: TGTGCCAGCAGTTACATCCCAGGGGGAGGTGAAGCTTTCTTT; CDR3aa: CASSYIPGGGEAFF
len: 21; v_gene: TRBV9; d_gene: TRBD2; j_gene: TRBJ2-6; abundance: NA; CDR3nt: TGTGCCAGCAGCCCGACCCTAAGCCCGGGACTAGTTAGCGCTGGGGCCAACGTCCTGACTTTC; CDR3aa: CASSPTLSPGLVSAGANVLTF
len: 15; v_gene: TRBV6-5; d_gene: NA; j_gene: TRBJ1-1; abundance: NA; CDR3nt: TGTGCCAGCAGTTTTACGTGGCGGGTGAACACTGAAGCTTTCTTT; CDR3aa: CASSFTWRVNTEAFF
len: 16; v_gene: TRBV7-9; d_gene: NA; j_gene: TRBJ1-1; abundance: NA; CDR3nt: TGTTCCAGCAGCTTCTCCCCAGGGTTCATGAACACTGAAGCTTTCTTT; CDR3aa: CSSSFSPGFMNTEAFF